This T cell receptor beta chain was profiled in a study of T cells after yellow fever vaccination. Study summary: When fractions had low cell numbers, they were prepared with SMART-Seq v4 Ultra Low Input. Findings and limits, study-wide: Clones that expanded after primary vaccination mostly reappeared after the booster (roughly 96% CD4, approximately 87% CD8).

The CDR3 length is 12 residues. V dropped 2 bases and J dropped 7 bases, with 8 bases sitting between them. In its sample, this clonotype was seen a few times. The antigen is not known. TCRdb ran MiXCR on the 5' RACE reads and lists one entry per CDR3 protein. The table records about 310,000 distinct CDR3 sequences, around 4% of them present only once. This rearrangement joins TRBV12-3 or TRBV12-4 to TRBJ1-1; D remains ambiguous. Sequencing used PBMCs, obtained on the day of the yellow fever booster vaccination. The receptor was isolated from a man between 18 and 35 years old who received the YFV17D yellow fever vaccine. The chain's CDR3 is CASSLMRNEAFF. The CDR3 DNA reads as TGTGCCAGCAGTTTAATGAGAAATGAAGCTTTCTTT.